Following are 20 T cell receptor beta chains from one sample sequenced in a study of Graves' ophthalmopathy and Graves' hyperthyroidism. Amplification of TCR beta CDR3 regions used RNA transcripts. First-round RT-PCR employed HTBI primers, with a second-round multiplex PCR after it. TCRdb ran MiXCR on the multiplex PCR reads and lists one entry per CDR3 protein. Of almost 400,000 distinct CDR3 sequences listed, around 19% are singletons. What was sequenced was peripheral blood. Receptor source: a woman in her late teens or twenties with Graves' ophthalmopathy.

This clonotype was observed many times. The chain has TRBV28 and TRBJ2-7; either TRBD1 or TRBD2 may supply D (6 bases each). The CDR3 sequence is 16 residues long. In germline, CDR1 is MDHEN, CDR2 SYDVKM. Trimming cost V 3 bases and J 3 bases, with 18 bases left between them. CDR3 coding DNA: TGTGCCAGCAGTTTCTATACAGGGAAGGGAGGCTACGAGCAGTACTTC. Translating it yields CASSFYTGKGGYEQYF. Variable domain in full (rest from reference TRBV28 and TRBJ2-7): DVKVTQSSRYLVKRTGEKVFLECVQDMDHENMFWYRQDPGLGLRLIYFSYDVKMKEKGDIPEGYSVSREKKERFSLILESASTNQTSMYLCASSFYTGKGGYEQYFGPGTRLTVT.

This clonotype was observed a single time. The gene calls are TRBV29-1 and TRBJ1-1; D not certain. Germline CDR1 SQVTM, CDR2 ANQGSEA. The CDR3 consists of 13 residues. Trimming cost V 1 base and J 0 bases, with 6 bases left between them. The CDR3, as DNA: TGCAGCGTTGAAGGGGTTCTGAACACTGAAGCTTTCTTT. It codes for CSVEGVLNTEAFF.

This clonotype appeared many times. The chain carries TRBV6-5 and TRBJ2-5; D is unresolved. This CDR3 is 13 amino acids long. The V and J ends lost 6 bases and 2 bases respectively, with 10 bases between them. Germline CDR1 is MNHEY and CDR2 is SVGAGI. This CDR3 is CASSGSFQETQYF. For the CDR3, the DNA is TGTGCCAGCAGCGGGTCTTTTCAAGAGACCCAGTACTTC.

This clonotype was seen ten or more times. The rearrangement links TRBV28 to TRBJ2-7; D could derive from TRBD1 or TRBD2 (6 bases each). CDR1 is MDHEN, CDR2 SYDVKM, per germline. The CDR3 contains 14 residues. V was cut by 8 bases and J by 3 bases, with 17 bases left in between. The CDR3 loop reads CASYSVGGHYEQYF. In DNA form, the CDR3 reads TGTGCCAGCTATTCTGTAGGGGGGCACTACGAGCAGTACTTC.

This clonotype was counted between two and nine times. V is TRBV4-3 and J is TRBJ2-7, with D possibly matching TRBD2 (6 bases). Germline V gene sequence: CDR1 LGHNA, CDR2 YSLEER. There are 18 residues in the CDR3. Trimming removed 0 bases from V and 2 bases from J, with 20 bases in between. The CDR3 DNA is TGCGCCAGCAGCCAAGATGCGGGGATAGACCTCTATACCTACGAGCAGTACTTC. Its translation is CASSQDAGIDLYTYEQYF.

This clonotype was detected many times. This rearrangement joins TRBV6-2 or TRBV6-3 to TRBJ2-5; tentatively, D is TRBD2 (6 bases). V was cut by 0 bases and J by 2 bases, with 16 bases left in between. The germline V gene has CDR1 MNHEY and CDR2 SVGEGT. This CDR3 contains 17 residues. The CDR3 here is CASSYSPRRGTQETQYF. CDR3 bases: TGTGCCAGCAGTTACTCCCCCCGGCGGGGTACACAAGAGACCCAGTACTTC.

This clonotype was counted at least ten times. In DNA form, the CDR3 reads TGTGCCAGCACCCCAGGGGGTGAGAACACTGAAGCTTTCTTT. It yields the protein CASTPGGENTEAFF. The V gene is TRBV28, the J gene TRBJ1-1; 7 bases align to TRBD1. Trimming took 7 bases from V and 1 from J; bases not matched to a gene: 6. The CDR3 covers 14 residues. The germline V gene has CDR1 MDHEN and CDR2 SYDVKM.

V gene TRBV28 combines with J gene TRBJ2-7; D is undetermined. The CDR3 covers 14 residues. Germline CDR1 reads MDHEN; CDR2 reads SYDVKM. The V and J ends lost 6 bases and 2 bases respectively, with 14 bases between them. The CDR3 bases are TGTGCCAGCAGCTCCGTCGAGGTGGCCTACGAGCAGTACTTC. Encoded protein: CASSSVEVAYEQYF. The full variable domain, rest sourced from reference TRBV28 and TRBJ2-7, is DVKVTQSSRYLVKRTGEKVFLECVQDMDHENMFWYRQDPGLGLRLIYFSYDVKMKEKGDIPEGYSVSREKKERFSLILESASTNQTSMYLCASSSVEVAYEQYFGPGTRLTVT.

In this sample, this clonotype turned up many times. The chain employs TRBV30 and TRBJ1-6; D is unresolved. Per the germline V gene, CDR1 is GTSNPN and CDR2 is SVGIG (reference sequence). The V gene lost 0 bases and the J gene lost 4 bases, with 13 bases spanning the gap. The CDR3 loop spans 16 amino acids. The CDR3 reads CAWSVPGKGYNSPLHF. The CDR3, as DNA: TGTGCCTGGAGTGTACCCGGGAAAGGATATAATTCACCCCTCCACTTT.

This clonotype was recorded only once. V and J are TRBV29-1 and TRBJ1-2, with D hard to call. This CDR3 has 17 residues. V was shortened by 7 bases and J by 4 bases, with 28 bases between the two germline ends. In germline, CDR1 is SQVTM, CDR2 ANQGSEA. CDR3 coding DNA: TGCAGCGCCGACGATTTTGGCGTAGCTGGGGTTAGCTATGGCTACACCTTC. This translates into CSADDFGVAGVSYGYTF.

This clonotype was counted many times. This chain joins TRBV12-3 or TRBV12-4 and TRBJ2-7; possibly TRBD2 for D (7 bases). The CDR3 has 14 amino acids. Trimming stripped 6 bases from V and 5 bases from J, with 17 bases between. CDR3 residues: CASSEWGGSNEQYF. Here the CDR3 DNA reads TGTGCCAGCAGCGAGTGGGGGGGCAGCAACGAGCAGTACTTC.

The genes are TRBV15 and TRBJ1-1; 7 nucleotides agree with TRBD1. The ends lost 5 bases at V and 10 bases at J; junction bases unmatched: 10. CDR1 and CDR2 (germline): LNHNV, YYDKDF (reference sequence). This CDR3 is built from 13 residues. CDR3 sequence (DNA): TGTGCCACCAGCGGATTAGGGGGCGCCGGAGCTTTCTTT. It specifies CATSGLGGAGAFF.

This clonotype was observed at least ten times. CDR3 in amino acids: CASSQDGYHAIYF. The CDR3 bases are TGTGCCAGCAGCCAAGATGGGTATCATGCCATATATTTT. This chain joins TRBV3-1 and TRBJ1-3; no clear D gene. The CDR3 is made up of 13 amino acids. The germline V and J ends were trimmed by 0 bases and 11 bases, with 11 bases remaining between them. Looked up from germline, CDR1 is LGHDT and CDR2 is YNNKEL (reference sequence).

This clonotype was detected many times. This rearrangement joins TRBV6-2 or TRBV6-3 to TRBJ2-3, with unresolved D. V was pared by 5 bases and J by 0 bases, with 9 bases between. This CDR3 region has 14 residues. Germline V gene sequence: CDR1 MNHEY, CDR2 SVGEGT. Here the CDR3 DNA reads TGTGCCAGCAGTCTCCATTTGAGCACAGATACGCAGTATTTT. This sequence encodes CASSLHLSTDTQYF.

This chain links TRBV7-8 with TRBJ2-5; D is undetermined. The CDR3 covers 14 residues. V was pared by 2 bases and J by 5 bases, with 12 bases between. Germline assignment: CDR1 SGHVS and CDR2 FQNEAQ. The CDR3 nucleotides are TGTGCCAGCAGCTTATCGTACCAACGGGAGACCCAGTACTTC. Residues: CASSLSYQRETQYF.

This clonotype showed up many times. The rearrangement links TRBV15 to TRBJ1-1, with D maybe TRBD1 (6 bases). CDR3 length equals 14 residues. The V end lost 1 base, the J end lost 3 bases, and 9 bases lay between the germline ends. Germline assignment: CDR1 LNHNV and CDR2 YYDKDF (reference sequence). In DNA, the CDR3 is TGTGCCACCAGCAGAGTCAGGGGAGACACTGAAGCTTTCTTT. It translates to CATSRVRGDTEAFF. The full variable domain, in which reference TRBV15 and TRBJ1-1 provide the parts outside the CDR3, is DAMVIQNPRYQVTQFGKPVTLSCSQTLNHNVMYWYQQKSSQAPKLLFHYYDKDFNNEADTPDNFQSRRPNTSFCFLDIRSPGLGDTAMYLCATSRVRGDTEAFFGQGTRLTVV.

This clonotype was recorded many times. The chain has TRBV2 and TRBJ2-3, with D perhaps matching TRBD1 or TRBD2 (6 bases each). CDR1 SNHLY and CDR2 FYNNEI come from the germline V gene. The germline V and J ends were trimmed by 1 base and 0 bases, with 20 bases remaining between them. There are 19 residues in the CDR3. For the CDR3, the DNA is TGTGCCAGCAGTGAAGTTTGGGTGGCTGGGGGGCATAGCACAGATACGCAGTATTTT. Encoded protein: CASSEVWVAGGHSTDTQYF.

This clonotype was seen a single time. This chain uses TRBV7-2 with TRBJ1-2; TRBD1 might be the D (6 bases). The CDR3 contains 14 residues. The ends were cut back, 5 bases at V and 7 bases at J, with 17 bases in the middle. Germline V CDR1 and CDR2: SGHTA, FQGNSA. In nucleotides, the CDR3 is TGTGCCAGCAGCCCGCGGACAGTCTCTGTTGGCTACACCTTC. Residues: CASSPRTVSVGYTF.

In its sample, this clonotype was seen many times. The V call is TRBV25-1, the J call TRBJ2-5, with 9 positions matching TRBD2. J was trimmed by 5 bases and V by 4 bases; bases with no gene match: 5. There are 14 residues in the CDR3. Germline V lookup: CDR1 MGHDK, CDR2 SYGVNS. CDR3 DNA: TGTGCCAGCAGTGTAGCGGGAGTGGGTGAGACCCAGTACTTC. Its translation: CASSVAGVGETQYF.

The CDR3 protein is CASSYRDTQYF. The CDR3 DNA is TGTGCCAGCAGTTACAGGGATACCCAGTACTTC. The rearrangement links TRBV2 to TRBJ2-5; possibly TRBD1 for D (6 bases). Looked up from germline, CDR1 is SNHLY and CDR2 is FYNNEI. Between the trimmed V and J ends, which lost 5 bases and 8 bases, there was a span of 9 bases. The CDR3 has 11 amino acids.